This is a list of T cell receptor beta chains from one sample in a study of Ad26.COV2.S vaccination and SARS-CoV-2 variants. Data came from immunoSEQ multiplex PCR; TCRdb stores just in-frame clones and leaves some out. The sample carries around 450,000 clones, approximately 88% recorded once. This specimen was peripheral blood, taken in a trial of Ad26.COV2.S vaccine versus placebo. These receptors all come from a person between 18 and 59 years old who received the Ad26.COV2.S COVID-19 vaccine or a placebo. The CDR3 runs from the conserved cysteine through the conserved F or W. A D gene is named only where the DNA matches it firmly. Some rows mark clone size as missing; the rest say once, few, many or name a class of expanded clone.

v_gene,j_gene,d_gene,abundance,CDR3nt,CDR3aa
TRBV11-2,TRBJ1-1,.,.,TGTGCCAGCAGCTTAGCAGAAGAAGCTTTCTTT,CASSLAEEAFF
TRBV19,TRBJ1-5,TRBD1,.,TGTGCCAGTAGTAGCCAGGGGGCCCGGTATCAGCCCCAGCATTTT,CASSSQGARYQPQHF
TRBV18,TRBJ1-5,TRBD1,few,TGTGCCAGCTCACCTGGACAGGGTTGGGATCAGCCCCAGCATTTT,CASSPGQGWDQPQHF
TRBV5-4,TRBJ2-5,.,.,TGTGCCAGCAGCTTGTCTCCGGGGGAGACCCAGTACTTC,CASSLSPGETQYF
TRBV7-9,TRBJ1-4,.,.,TGTGCCAGCAGCACCCGAAGGGAGGGGACTAATGAAAAACTGTTTTTT,CASSTRREGTNEKLFF
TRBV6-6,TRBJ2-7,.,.,TGTGCCAGCAGTTTACCTTCGGGTTACGAGCAGTACTTC,CASSLPSGYEQYF
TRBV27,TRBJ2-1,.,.,TGTGCCAGCAGACGATACAATGAGCAGTTCTTC,CASRRYNEQFF
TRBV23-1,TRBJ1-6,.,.,TGCGCCAGCAGTCAGGGACTCAGGGAGGGTTCACCCCTCCACTTT,CASSQGLREGSPLHF
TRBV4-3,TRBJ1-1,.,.,TGCGCCAGCAGCCAAGAGGGGGTTTATGGGAAAACTGAAGCTTTCTTT,CASSQEGVYGKTEAFF
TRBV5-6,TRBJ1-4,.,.,TGTGCCAGCAGCTACGTCGGGCTCGCTAATGAAAAACTGTTTTTT,CASSYVGLANEKLFF
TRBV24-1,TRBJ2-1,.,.,TGTGCCACCAGTGGGAGGGCGGGCAGTGAGCAGTTCTTC,CATSGRAGSEQFF
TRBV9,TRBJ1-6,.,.,TGTGCCAGCAGCGTAGATCAACAGGGTTTCTTTAATTCACCCCTCCACTTT,CASSVDQQGFFNSPLHF
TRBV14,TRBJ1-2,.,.,TGTGCCAGCAGCCCGGGGAACTATGGCTACACCTTC,CASSPGNYGYTF
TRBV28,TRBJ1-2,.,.,TGTGCCAGCAGTTTGAGTCGCAGCAGCTATGGCTACACCTTC,CASSLSRSSYGYTF